This T cell receptor beta chain appears in the sequencing data of a study of vaccination and CD4 T cells after COVID-19. The assay that was used to sequence DNA from cultured CD4+ T cells was the Oncomine TCR Beta short-read assay. TCRdb reanalysed the PCR reads using MiXCR and keeps one entry per CDR3 protein. The data contain more than 7,000 distinct CDR3 sequences, roughly 58% of them singletons. A word on this clonotype: Its antigen remains unidentified.

Stated treatment: roughly 11-day PBMC culture with coronavirus spike peptide pools or control peptides (ViraFEST assay). With roughly 10 ug/ml peptide pools and approximately 10 IU/ml IL-2, PBMCs were cultured at some 2 million per well. Replacement of half the medium with fresh IL-2 medium took place on days 3 and 7. This CDR3 has 14 residues. V lost 3 bases and J lost 5, with 14 bases in between. Looked up from germline, CDR1 is DFQATT and CDR2 is SNEGSKA (reference sequence). The clonotype originates from a human donor with COVID-19. The sample in question was cultured CD4+ T cells from blood, obtained after SARS-CoV-2 vaccination. The chain is built from TRBV20-1 and TRBJ1-5; D is ambiguous. The CDR3 coding sequence is TGCAGTGCTAGGCCCAACTTGAGCGATCAGCCCCAGCATTTT. Its translation: CSARPNLSDQPQHF.